This T cell receptor beta chain is drawn from a study of CXCR3-negative and CXCR3-positive naive CD8 T cells. UMI-labeled TRB cDNA libraries were prepared by 5' RACE. TCRdb re-called the 5' RACE reads and gives one entry per CDR3 protein, without DNA. This sample's clone table lists over 100,000 distinct CDR3 sequences. Study results and caveats: CD5 surface expression was similar among naive subsets, and TCR strength was estimated by inference from TRB CDR3 properties. Naive CXCR3-positive and CXCR3-negative cells shared similar TRBV-TRBJ usage, unlike memory cells.

Germline assignment: CDR1 SGHVS and CDR2 FNYEAQ. The CDR3 is made up of 14 amino acids. Regarding this clonotype: Its antigen is not known.

CD45RO-CCR7+CD27+CD95- characterized naive CD8+ T cells. V is TRBV7-6 and J is TRBJ2-1; TCRdb's D call, TRBD1, is unchecked because there is no DNA. The TCR sequence derives from a human donor in good health. Some clones in this sample may be carry-over from other donors' samples. The specimen was naive CXCR3- CD8+ T cells from blood. As to subset: CD45RO-CCR7+CD27+CD95- naive CD8+ T cells lacking CXCR3 (TNR3-). CDR3 in amino acids: CASSRSEGAGEQFF. The entire variable domain, with the rest obtained from reference TRBV7-6 and TRBJ2-1, is as follows: GAGVSQSPRYKVTKRGQDVALRCDPISGHVSLYWYRQALGQGPEFLTYFNYEAQQDKSGLPNDRFSAERPEGSISTLTIQRTEQRDSAMYRCASSRSEGAGEQFFGPGTRLTVL.